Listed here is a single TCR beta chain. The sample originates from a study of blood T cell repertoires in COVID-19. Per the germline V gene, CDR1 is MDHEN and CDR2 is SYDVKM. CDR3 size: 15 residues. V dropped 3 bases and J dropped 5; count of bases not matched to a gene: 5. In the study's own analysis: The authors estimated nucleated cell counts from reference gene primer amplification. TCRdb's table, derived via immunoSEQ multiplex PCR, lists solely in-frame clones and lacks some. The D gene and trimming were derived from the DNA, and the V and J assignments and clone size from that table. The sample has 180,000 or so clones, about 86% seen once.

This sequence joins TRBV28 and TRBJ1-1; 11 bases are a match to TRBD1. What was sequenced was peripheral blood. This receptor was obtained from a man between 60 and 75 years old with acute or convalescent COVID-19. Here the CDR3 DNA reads TGTGCCAGCAGTTTGGCCGGGACAGGGGGGACTGAAGCTTTCTTT. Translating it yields CASSLAGTGGTEAFF.